One and the same sample provided the 9 T cell receptor beta chains below, sequenced in a study of high-grade serous ovarian cancer treatment subgroups. The assay was immunoSEQ multiplex PCR, and TCRdb's table has in-frame clones only and misses some. The repertoire holds about 1,900 clones, approximately 85% seen once, with 7.8% in the top ten. The tumor samples were collected prior to definitive surgery or chemotherapy. The sequencing input was tumor tissue. These TCRs come from a human donor with high-grade serous ovarian cancer.

The chain recombines TRBV7-6 with TRBJ1-1, with no clear D. Trimming took 1 base from V and 5 from J, leaving 11 bases between them. This CDR3 spans 14 amino acids. In germline, CDR1 is SGHVS, CDR2 FNYEAQ. Written as DNA, the CDR3 is TGTGCCAGCAGCTTAGTATCGGGATCTACTGAAGCTTTCTTT. Its translation is CASSLVSGSTEAFF.

The chain couples TRBV5-4 to TRBJ2-7; 11 nucleotides agree with TRBD1. The germline CDR1 and CDR2 sequences are SGHNT and YYREEE (reference sequence). The CDR3 contains 12 residues. V trimming: 4 bases; J trimming: 9 bases; junction bases outside the gene matches: 3. The DNA for the CDR3 is TGTGCCAGCAGCACGGACAGGGGGCCGCAGTACGTC. Translation gives CASSTDRGPQYV.

The chain couples TRBV4-1 to TRBJ1-2; D is uncertain. V lost 0 bases and J 3 bases, leaving 17 bases between the germline ends. CDR1 and CDR2 (germline): MGHRA, YSYEKL. CDR3 size: 17 residues. For the CDR3, the DNA is TGCGCCAGCAGCCAAGATAGCAACGCCCGGGCCTACTATGGCTACACCTTC. It encodes CASSQDSNARAYYGYTF.

The V gene is TRBV5-1, the J gene TRBJ2-1; D remains ambiguous. Trimming removed 0 bases at V and 2 bases at J, with 9 bases between. Germline V lookup: CDR1 SGHRS, CDR2 YFSETQ. The CDR3 contains 15 residues. The CDR3 is CASSLEVPAYNEQFF. In DNA form, the CDR3 reads TGCGCCAGCAGCTTGGAGGTTCCAGCCTACAATGAGCAGTTCTTC.

The chain joins TRBV11-3 to TRBJ2-2; the match to TRBD2 covers 9 bases. The CDR3 length is 15 residues. CDR1 is SGHNT, CDR2 YENEEA, per germline. The V and J ends lost 5 bases and 7 bases, in that order; junction bases with no gene match: 8. The CDR3 bases are TGTGCCAGCAGCCCGCGGGAGGGCCAGGGCGGGGAGCTGTTTTTT. It specifies CASSPREGQGGELFF. Using reference TRBV11-3 and TRBJ2-2 for the parts outside the CDR3, the full variable domain is EAGVVQSPRYKIIEKKQPVAFWCNPISGHNTLYWYLQNLGQGPELLIRYENEEAVDDSQLPKDRFSAERLKGVDSTLKIQPAELGDSAVYLCASSPREGQGGELFFGEGSRLTVL.

The V and J genes are TRBV6-1 and TRBJ1-6; D gene ambiguous. CDR3 length equals 12 residues. V dropped 5 bases and J dropped 8 bases, with 7 bases sitting between them. Germline CDR1 is MNHNS and CDR2 is SASEGT. The chain's CDR3 is CASSPEDSPLHF. The CDR3 DNA is TGTGCCAGCAGTCCCGAGGATTCACCCCTCCACTTT.

J is TRBJ2-3 and V is TRBV5-1; D is possibly TRBD2 (6 bases). Germline assignment: CDR1 SGHRS and CDR2 YFSETQ. Trimming cost V 4 bases and J 3 bases, with 15 bases left between them. The CDR3 loop spans 15 amino acids. Here the CDR3 reads CASSRSGGGTDTQYF. CDR3 in DNA: TGCGCCAGCAGCAGATCAGGTGGGGGGACAGATACGCAGTATTTT.

The V call is TRBV18, the J call TRBJ1-3, with D hard to call. This CDR3 is built from 16 residues. Germline lookup yields CDR1 KGHSH and CDR2 LQKENI. V shed 3 bases and J shed 0 bases, with 12 bases lying between them. The CDR3 DNA reads as TGTGCCAGCTCACCGACCAATCAGATCTCTGGAAACACCATATATTTT. It translates to CASSPTNQISGNTIYF.

V usage is TRBV6-1 and J usage is TRBJ1-5; D unresolved. Trimming removed 1 base at V and 4 bases at J, with 5 bases between. Germline-derived CDR1 and CDR2 are MNHNS and SASEGT. This CDR3 has 13 amino acids. CDR3 coding DNA: TGTGCCAGCAGTGAAGTCAGGAATCAGCCCCAGCATTTT. Protein sequence: CASSEVRNQPQHF.